Shown below are 17 T cell receptor beta chains from a single sample sequenced in a study of cytomegalovirus exposure and HLA in healthy donors. Primers for the PCR totalled 60 Vbeta and 13 Jbeta. Profiling relied on immunoSEQ multiplex PCR, and the TCRdb table lists in-frame clones only, not all of them. This sample has about 110,000 clones, with 55% to 85% found just once. Sequencing was carried out using PBMCs. These receptor sequences come from a man between 25 and 39 years old in good health and CMV-seronegative.

The V call is TRBV2, the J call TRBJ2-1, with 9 bases identical to TRBD1. The CDR3 spans 16 residues. Germline assignment: CDR1 SNHLY and CDR2 FYNNEI. V shed 6 bases, J shed 2 bases, and the junction held 8 bases outside the gene matches. In nucleotides, the CDR3 is TGTGCCAGCAGGACGGGACAGGGAGGGACCTACAATGAGCAGTTCTTC. Residues: CASRTGQGGTYNEQFF.

This chain uses TRBV6-6 with TRBJ1-2; D possibly corresponds to TRBD1 (6 bases). The V end lost 6 bases, the J end lost 8 bases, and 19 bases lay between the germline ends. CDR3 size: 14 residues. CDR1 is MNHNY, CDR2 SVGAGI, per germline (reference sequence). The CDR3 DNA reads TGTGCCAGCAGAGCCTCGGAACAGGGAGGGGGCTACACCTTC. Amino acids: CASRASEQGGGYTF.

The chain recombines TRBV6-6 with TRBJ1-5; no reliable D call. This CDR3 has 13 residues. Trimming removed 7 bases from V and 7 bases from J, with 14 bases in between. Germline V CDR1 and CDR2: MNHNY, SVGAGI (reference sequence). The CDR3: CASTPGSVQPQHF. CDR3 DNA: TGTGCCAGCACCCCGGGGAGCGTCCAGCCCCAGCATTTT.

The rearrangement joins TRBV6-5 to TRBJ2-3; possible D gene TRBD2, 6 bases. This CDR3 has 16 amino acids. V was pared by 0 bases and J by 2 bases, with 12 bases between. Germline V gene lookup returns CDR1 MNHEY and CDR2 SVGAGI. CDR3 sequence reads: CASSYSGGAYTDTQYF. CDR3 sequence (DNA): TGTGCCAGCAGTTACTCCGGCGGGGCCTACACAGATACGCAGTATTTT.

The chain links TRBV19 to TRBJ1-1; D may be TRBD1 (5 bases). Germline lookup yields CDR1 LNHDA and CDR2 SQIVND (reference sequence). Trimming took 6 bases from V and 0 from J, leaving 14 bases between them. The CDR3 consists of 15 residues. CDR3 loop: CASRPQTVMNTEAFF. Here the CDR3 DNA reads TGTGCCAGTAGACCGCAGACAGTGATGAACACTGAAGCTTTCTTT.

The CDR3 DNA sequence: TGTGCCTGGAGGGGACTAGCGGAGACGCAGTATTTT. This codes for CAWRGLAETQYF. The J gene is TRBJ2-3, the V gene TRBV30; 11 bases are shared with TRBD2. CDR3 length equals 12 residues. V dropped 3 bases and J dropped 9; count of bases not matched to a gene: 2. Per the germline V gene, CDR1 is GTSNPN and CDR2 is SVGIG (reference sequence).

The CDR3 spells CASSPGTSGGNEQFF. The CDR3 nucleotides read TGTGCCAGCAGTCCTGGGACTAGCGGGGGTAATGAGCAGTTCTTC. This chain uses TRBV27 with TRBJ2-1; the match to TRBD2 covers 14 bases. CDR1 and CDR2 from the germline V gene are MNHEY and SMNVEV (reference sequence). The CDR3 loop spans 15 amino acids. The J segment lost 7 bases and the V segment lost 5 bases, leaving 4 bases of the junction unmatched.

V and J are TRBV6-1 and TRBJ1-1, with D possibly matching TRBD1 (5 bases). V was clipped by 1 base and J by 5 bases, with 8 bases between them. The CDR3 spans 13 residues. CDR1 MNHNS and CDR2 SASEGT come from the germline V gene. Written as DNA, the CDR3 is TGTGCCAGCAGTGAAGGTGGGGGGACTGAAGCTTTCTTT. This translates into CASSEGGGTEAFF.

The chain is built from TRBV28 and TRBJ1-4, with 9 bases identical to TRBD1. Germline V gives CDR1 MDHEN, CDR2 SYDVKM. Unmatched junction bases numbered 5, after V lost 5 bases and J lost 7 bases. The CDR3 has 14 amino acids. DNA of the CDR3: TGTGCCAGCAGTCCCCGGGACAGGGTTGAAAAACTGTTTTTT. It translates to CASSPRDRVEKLFF.

This chain connects TRBV19 to TRBJ2-7; the match to TRBD2 covers 8 bases. The CDR3 is 17 residues long. The germline gives CDR1 LNHDA, CDR2 SQIVND (reference sequence). V gave up 5 bases and J gave up 0 bases; unmatched junction bases: 12. The CDR3 DNA is TGTGCCAGTAGTCGGGGTCTCAGCGGGGGCCTCTCCTACGAGCAGTACTTC. This encodes CASSRGLSGGLSYEQYF.

The rearrangement links TRBV27 to TRBJ2-3, with 11 bases that match TRBD2. The V gene's germline CDR1 is MNHEY and CDR2 SMNVEV (reference sequence). The CDR3 length is 16 residues. Germline trimming cut 4 bases from V and 2 bases from J; bases unmatched to any gene: 5. The CDR3: CASSYLAGGDTDTQYF. The CDR3 DNA reads as TGTGCCAGCAGTTATCTAGCGGGGGGAGACACAGATACGCAGTATTTT.

This clone was seen once. V usage is TRBV7-9 and J usage is TRBJ1-2; TRBD1 might be the D (5 bases). V lost 5 bases to trimming and J lost 3 bases, with 16 bases between them. The CDR3 length is 15 residues. CDR1 is SEHNR, CDR2 FQNEAQ, per germline (reference sequence). For the CDR3, the DNA is TGTGCCAGCAGCCCCTTTGGGACTACCGACTATGGCTACACCTTC. Protein sequence: CASSPFGTTDYGYTF.

The gene calls are TRBV11-2 and TRBJ2-1; 10 bases map to TRBD1. The CDR3 runs 15 residues. Germline CDR1 and CDR2: SGHAT and FQNNGV. With 5 bases clipped from V and 4 bases from J, the junction kept 5 bases outside the gene matches. The DNA for the CDR3 is TGTGCCAGCAGCCTAAGGACAGGGGGATACAATGAGCAGTTCTTC. It is translated as CASSLRTGGYNEQFF.

The chain combines TRBV10-3 with TRBJ1-5; the match to TRBD1 covers 8 bases. Germline CDR1 ENHRY, CDR2 SYGVKD. V lost 6 bases to trimming and J lost 1 base; unmatched junction nucleotides: 5. The CDR3 totals 15 residues. CDR3 DNA sequence: TGTGCCATCAGCCCGGGACAGGAAAGCAATCAGCCCCAGCATTTT. This sequence encodes CAISPGQESNQPQHF.

The chain employs TRBV6-1 and TRBJ1-1; D call uncertain. Germline V gene lookup returns CDR1 MNHNS and CDR2 SASEGT. The CDR3 has 13 residues. The V end lost 2 bases, the J end lost 10 bases, and 14 bases lay between the germline ends. CDR3 nucleotides: TGTGCCAGCAGTGAACGGGGTTTGGGGAGAGCTTTCTTT. It translates to CASSERGLGRAFF.

This clone was observed once. The CDR3: CASSLRPGGATGELFF. As DNA, the CDR3 is TGTGCCAGCAGTCTCCGCCCGGGCGGGGCCACCGGGGAGCTGTTTTTT. The rearrangement uses TRBV2 and TRBJ2-2; a possible D gene is TRBD2 (6 bases). Germline V gene lookup returns CDR1 SNHLY and CDR2 FYNNEI. The CDR3 length is 16 residues. The V end lost 5 bases, the J end lost 4 bases, and 17 bases lay between the germline ends.

The rearrangement joins TRBV10-3 to TRBJ2-1, with TRBD2 matching 9 bases. CDR1 and CDR2 from the germline V gene are ENHRY and SYGVKD. The J segment lost 4 bases and the V segment lost 0 bases, leaving 7 bases of the junction unmatched. The CDR3 contains 17 residues. The CDR3, as DNA: TGTGCCATCAGTGAGTCGGGGGCGGGAGGGAGTTACAATGAGCAGTTCTTC. Its protein is CAISESGAGGSYNEQFF.